This T cell receptor beta chain was observed in a study of blood T cell repertoires in COVID-19. The germline V gene has CDR1 LNHDA and CDR2 SQIVND (reference sequence). This CDR3 contains 15 residues. J was trimmed by 4 bases and V by 6 bases; bases with no gene match: 11. The repertoire was sequenced with immunoSEQ multiplex PCR; TCRdb's copy has only in-frame clones and lacks some. The sample shows a few hundred thousand clones, about 86% of them seen only once. The source material was peripheral blood. The sequence was obtained from a woman aged 60 to 75 with COVID-19, enrolled during active disease. The chain uses TRBV19 and TRBJ2-7; 8 bases fit TRBD1. CDR3 loop: CASRVSGTGTYEQYF. In nucleotides, the CDR3 is TGTGCCAGTAGGGTATCCGGGACAGGAACGTACGAGCAGTACTTC.